The clone carrying this T cell receptor beta chain was observed once. The data originate from a study of regulatory T cells in long-lasting Graves disease. Through Arm-PCR of CDR3 regions and iRepertoire HTBI primers, TCR beta libraries were built. TCRdb redid the calling of the multiplex PCR reads with MiXCR, one entry per CDR3 protein. Among about 620,000 distinct CDR3 sequences, roughly 15% were seen once, and the ten largest hold around 18%. The CDR3 sequence is 14 residues long. Germline values: CDR1 MGHDK, CDR2 SYGVNS. V dropped 5 bases and J dropped 1 base, with 10 bases sitting between them. Time point meaning: newly diagnosed GD, antithyroid drugs for less than 3 months. Extracted RNA from PBMCs served as the source of the TCR library. These sequences were also reported in another study, on T cells in Graves' hyperthyroidism and ophthalmopathy.

The sequence was collected from a woman in her 30s with Graves disease. This specimen was peripheral blood mononuclear cells (PBMCs), taken at new diagnosis, from a patient treated with antithyroid drugs. The chain has TRBV25-1 and TRBJ2-3; no definite D call. The CDR3 region has the DNA TGTGCCAGCAGTAGGTCGCTAGGCACAGATACGCAGTATTTT. It encodes CASSRSLGTDTQYF.